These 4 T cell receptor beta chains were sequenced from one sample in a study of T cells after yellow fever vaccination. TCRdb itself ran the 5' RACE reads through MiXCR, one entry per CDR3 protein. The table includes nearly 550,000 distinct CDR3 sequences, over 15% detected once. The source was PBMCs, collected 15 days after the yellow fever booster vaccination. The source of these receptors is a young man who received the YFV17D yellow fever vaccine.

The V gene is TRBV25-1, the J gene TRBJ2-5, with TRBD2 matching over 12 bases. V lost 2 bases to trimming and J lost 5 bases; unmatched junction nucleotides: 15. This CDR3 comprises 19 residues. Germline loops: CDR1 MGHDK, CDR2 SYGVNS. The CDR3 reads CASSERGGLAGGTWETQYF. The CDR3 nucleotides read TGTGCCAGCAGTGAAAGAGGTGGTCTAGCGGGAGGGACTTGGGAGACCCAGTACTTC.

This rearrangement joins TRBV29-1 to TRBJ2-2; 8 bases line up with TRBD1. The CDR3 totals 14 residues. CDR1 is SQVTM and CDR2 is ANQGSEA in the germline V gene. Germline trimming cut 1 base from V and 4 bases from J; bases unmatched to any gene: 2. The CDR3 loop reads CSVEGTGSTGELFF. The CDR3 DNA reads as TGCAGCGTTGAAGGGACAGGGTCCACCGGGGAGCTGTTTTTT.

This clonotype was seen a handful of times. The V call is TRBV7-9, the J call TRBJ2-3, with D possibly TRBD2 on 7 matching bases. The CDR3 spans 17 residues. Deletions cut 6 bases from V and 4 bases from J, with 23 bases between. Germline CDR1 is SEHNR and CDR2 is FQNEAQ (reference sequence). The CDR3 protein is CASSDPTGAGHADTQYF. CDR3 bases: TGTGCCAGCAGTGACCCTACGGGAGCGGGACACGCAGATACGCAGTATTTT. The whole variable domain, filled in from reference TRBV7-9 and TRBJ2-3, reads DTGVSQNPRHKITKRGQNVTFRCDPISEHNRLYWYRQTLGQGPEFLTYFQNEAQLEKSRLLSDRFSAERPKGSFSTLEIQRTEQGDSAMYLCASSDPTGAGHADTQYFGPGTRLTVL.

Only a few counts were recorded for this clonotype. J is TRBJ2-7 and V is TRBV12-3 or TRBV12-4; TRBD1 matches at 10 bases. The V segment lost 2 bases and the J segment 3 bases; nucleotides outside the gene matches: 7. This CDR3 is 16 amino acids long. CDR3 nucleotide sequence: TGTGCCAGCAGTTTATCCCCTGGGACAGGGGTCTACGAGCAGTACTTC. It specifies CASSLSPGTGVYEQYF.